Reported below is one T cell receptor beta chain. What it binds is not known. The method was immunoSEQ multiplex PCR; TCRdb's version includes in-frame clones alone and lacks a portion of them. The repertoire holds hundreds of thousands of clones, with roughly 95% as singletons. CD45RO-negative, CCR7-positively selected cells formed the naive CD8 fraction, excluding terminally differentiated effector memory CD45RA+ cells. The sample originates from a study of shared clonotypes between healthy human individuals. Study as a whole: The people who gave samples were a couple of women and a few men aged 18 to 49.

Germline V gives CDR1 LNHDA, CDR2 SQIVND (reference sequence). V lost 0 bases, J lost 0 bases, and 8 bases lay in between. The CDR3 totals 15 residues. Study-wide results and limits: All-four-donor shared clonotypes had higher generation probabilities than non-shared clonotypes did. In four donors, around 5% of naive CD4 clonotypes appeared in common.

The chain joins TRBV19 to TRBJ1-1; no clear D gene. The TCR comes from a woman in her thirties in good health. Sequenced material: naive CD8+ T cells sorted from blood. The CDR3 sequence is CASSIEAYLNTEAFF. The CDR3 DNA is TGTGCCAGTAGTATAGAGGCTTATCTGAACACTGAAGCTTTCTTT.